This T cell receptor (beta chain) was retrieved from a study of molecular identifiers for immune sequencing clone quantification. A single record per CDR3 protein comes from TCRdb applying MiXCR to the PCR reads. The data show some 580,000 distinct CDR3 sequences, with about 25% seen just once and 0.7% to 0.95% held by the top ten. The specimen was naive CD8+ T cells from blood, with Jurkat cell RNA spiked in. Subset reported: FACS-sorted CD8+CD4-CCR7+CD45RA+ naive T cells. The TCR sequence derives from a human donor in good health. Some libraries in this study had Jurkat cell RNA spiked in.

CDR3 region: CASSFSFSGSGETQYF. Here the CDR3 DNA reads TGTGCCAGCAGCTTCTCATTTAGCGGGAGTGGGGAGACCCAGTACTTC. This sequence joins TRBV6-2 or TRBV6-3 and TRBJ2-5, with 9 bases aligning to TRBD2. Germline V CDR1 and CDR2: MNHEY, SVGEGT. The CDR3 runs to 16 residues. V lost 6 bases and J lost 5; bases outside the gene matches: 13.